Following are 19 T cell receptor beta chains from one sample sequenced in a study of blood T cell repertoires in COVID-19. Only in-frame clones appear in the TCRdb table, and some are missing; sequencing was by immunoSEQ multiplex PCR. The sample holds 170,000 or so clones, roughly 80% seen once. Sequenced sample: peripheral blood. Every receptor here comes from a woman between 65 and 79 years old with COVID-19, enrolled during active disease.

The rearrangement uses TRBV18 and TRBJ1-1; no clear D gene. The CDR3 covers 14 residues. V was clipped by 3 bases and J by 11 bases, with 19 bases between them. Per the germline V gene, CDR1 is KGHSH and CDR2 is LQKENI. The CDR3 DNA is TGTGCCAGCTCACCCTTTTCTTTGGAGACTGTCGCTTTCTTT. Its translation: CASSPFSLETVAFF.

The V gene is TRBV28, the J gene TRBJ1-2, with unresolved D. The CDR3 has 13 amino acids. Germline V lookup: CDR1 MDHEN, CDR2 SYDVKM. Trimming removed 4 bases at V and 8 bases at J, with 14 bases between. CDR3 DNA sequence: TGTGCCAGCAGTTCCTTGGGAGGGCGCGGCTACACCTTC. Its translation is CASSSLGGRGYTF.

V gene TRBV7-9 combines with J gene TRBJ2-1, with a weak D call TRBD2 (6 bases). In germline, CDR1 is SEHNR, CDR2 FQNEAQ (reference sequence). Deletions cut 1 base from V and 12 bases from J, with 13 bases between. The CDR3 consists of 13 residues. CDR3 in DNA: TGTGCCAGCAGCTTAGAACGGGCGGGGTCGCAGTTCTTC. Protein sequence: CASSLERAGSQFF.

This CDR3 reads CASSQSGRGSIQYF. The DNA of the CDR3 is TGTGCCAGCAGCCAGAGCGGGAGGGGGAGCATTCAGTACTTC. This chain links TRBV7-2 with TRBJ2-4; 10 bases match TRBD2. Trimming took 5 bases from V and 9 from J; bases not matched to a gene: 7. Germline-derived CDR1 and CDR2 are SGHTA and FQGNSA. The CDR3 runs 14 residues.

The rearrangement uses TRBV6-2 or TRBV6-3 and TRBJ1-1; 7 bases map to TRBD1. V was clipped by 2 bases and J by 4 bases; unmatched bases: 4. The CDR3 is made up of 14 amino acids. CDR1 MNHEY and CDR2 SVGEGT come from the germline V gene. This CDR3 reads CASSYEGAVTEAFF. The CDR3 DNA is TGTGCCAGCAGTTACGAGGGGGCAGTCACTGAAGCTTTCTTT.

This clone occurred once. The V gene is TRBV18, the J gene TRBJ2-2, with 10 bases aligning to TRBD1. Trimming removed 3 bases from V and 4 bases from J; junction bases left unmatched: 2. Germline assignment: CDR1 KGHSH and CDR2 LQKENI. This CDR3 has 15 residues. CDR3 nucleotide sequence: TGTGCCAGCTCACCGACAGGGGGCCTCACCGGGGAGCTGTTTTTT. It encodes CASSPTGGLTGELFF.

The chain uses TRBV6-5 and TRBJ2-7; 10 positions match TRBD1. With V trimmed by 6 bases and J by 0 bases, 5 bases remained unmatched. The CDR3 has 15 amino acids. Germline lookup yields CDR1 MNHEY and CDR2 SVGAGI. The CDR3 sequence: CASRTGTGVSYEQYF. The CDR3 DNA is TGTGCCAGCAGGACCGGGACAGGGGTCTCCTACGAGCAGTACTTC.

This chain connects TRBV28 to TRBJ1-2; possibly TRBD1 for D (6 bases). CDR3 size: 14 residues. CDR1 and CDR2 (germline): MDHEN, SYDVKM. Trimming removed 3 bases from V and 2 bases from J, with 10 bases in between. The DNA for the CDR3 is TGTGCCAGCAGTTTTTACGACAGGAACTATGGCTACACCTTC. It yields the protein CASSFYDRNYGYTF.

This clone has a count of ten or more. CDR3 amino acids: CASSSTGRNNYGYTF. Here the CDR3 DNA reads TGTGCCAGCAGTTCGACAGGGAGGAATAACTATGGCTACACCTTC. The chain combines TRBV28 with TRBJ1-2; 7 bases agree with TRBD1. The CDR3 consists of 15 residues. V lost 4 bases to trimming and J lost 1 base; unmatched junction nucleotides: 6. Germline assignment: CDR1 MDHEN and CDR2 SYDVKM.

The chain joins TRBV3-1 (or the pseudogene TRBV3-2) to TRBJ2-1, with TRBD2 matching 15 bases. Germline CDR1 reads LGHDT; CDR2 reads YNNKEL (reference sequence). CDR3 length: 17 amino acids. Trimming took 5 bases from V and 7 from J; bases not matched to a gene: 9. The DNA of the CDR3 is TGTGCCAGCAGCTATAAAACGGGACTAGCGGGAGGAAATGAGCAGTTCTTC. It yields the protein CASSYKTGLAGGNEQFF.

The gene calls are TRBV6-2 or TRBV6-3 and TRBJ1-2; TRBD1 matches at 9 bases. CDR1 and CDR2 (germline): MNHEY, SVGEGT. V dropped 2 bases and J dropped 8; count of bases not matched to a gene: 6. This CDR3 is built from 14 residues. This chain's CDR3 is CASSYTGTGNGYTF. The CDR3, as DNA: TGTGCCAGCAGTTACACCGGGACAGGGAACGGCTACACCTTC.

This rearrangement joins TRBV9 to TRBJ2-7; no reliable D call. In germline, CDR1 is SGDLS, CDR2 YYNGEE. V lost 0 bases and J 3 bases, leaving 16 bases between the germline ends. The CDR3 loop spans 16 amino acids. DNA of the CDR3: TGTGCCAGCAGCGTAGGTATAGAGCCAACCCGCTACGAGCAGTACTTC. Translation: CASSVGIEPTRYEQYF.

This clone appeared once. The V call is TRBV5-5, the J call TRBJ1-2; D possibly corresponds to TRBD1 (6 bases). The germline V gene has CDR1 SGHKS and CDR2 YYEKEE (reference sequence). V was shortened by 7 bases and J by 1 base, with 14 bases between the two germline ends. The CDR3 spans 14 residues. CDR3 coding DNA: TGTGCCAGCCAGGAAGGGGGGGTTAACTATGGCTACACCTTC. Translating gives CASQEGGVNYGYTF.

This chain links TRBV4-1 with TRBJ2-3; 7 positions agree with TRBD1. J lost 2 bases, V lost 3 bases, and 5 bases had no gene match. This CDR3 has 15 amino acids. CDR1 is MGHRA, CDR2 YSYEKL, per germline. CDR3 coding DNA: TGCGCCAGCAGCCAGCCGGACAGGTACACAGATACGCAGTATTTT. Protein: CASSQPDRYTDTQYF.

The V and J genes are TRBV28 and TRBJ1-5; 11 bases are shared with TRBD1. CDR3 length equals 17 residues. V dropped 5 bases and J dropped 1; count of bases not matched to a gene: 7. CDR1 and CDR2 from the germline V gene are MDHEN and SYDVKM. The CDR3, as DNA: TGTGCCAGCAGTGGACAGGGGGCGCTGAGGAGCAATCAGCCCCAGCATTTT. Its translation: CASSGQGALRSNQPQHF. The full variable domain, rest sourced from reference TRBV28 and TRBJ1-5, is DVKVTQSSRYLVKRTGEKVFLECVQDMDHENMFWYRQDPGLGLRLIYFSYDVKMKEKGDIPEGYSVSREKKERFSLILESASTNQTSMYLCASSGQGALRSNQPQHFGDGTRLSIL.

CDR3 in DNA: TGTGCCAGTGTGAAGGGGGCTTACAACTATGGCTACACCTTC. Amino acid sequence: CASVKGAYNYGYTF. The chain uses TRBV28 and TRBJ1-2, with 7 bases that match TRBD1. Trimming cost V 9 bases and J 2 bases; bases outside gene matches: 9. The CDR3 is made up of 14 amino acids. CDR1 is MDHEN, CDR2 SYDVKM, per germline.

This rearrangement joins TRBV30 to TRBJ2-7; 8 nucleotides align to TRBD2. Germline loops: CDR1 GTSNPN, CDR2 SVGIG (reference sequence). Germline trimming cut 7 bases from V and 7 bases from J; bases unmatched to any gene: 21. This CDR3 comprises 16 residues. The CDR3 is CASRHSHGTSVWEQYF. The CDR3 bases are TGTGCCTCCCGCCACAGTCACGGGACTAGTGTTTGGGAGCAGTACTTC. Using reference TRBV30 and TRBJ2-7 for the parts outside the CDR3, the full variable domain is SQTIHQWPATLVQPVGSPLSLECTVEGTSNPNLYWYRQAAGRGLQLLFYSVGIGQISSEVPQNLSASRPQDRQFILSSKKLLLSDSGFYLCASRHSHGTSVWEQYFGPGTRLTVT.

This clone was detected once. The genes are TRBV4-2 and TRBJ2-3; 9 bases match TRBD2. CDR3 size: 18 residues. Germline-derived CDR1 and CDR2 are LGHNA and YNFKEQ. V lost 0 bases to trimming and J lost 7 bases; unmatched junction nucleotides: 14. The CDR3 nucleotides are TGTGCCAGCAGCCAAGATCGGAGTAGCGGGAGAACACCGAATACGCAGTATTTT. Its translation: CASSQDRSSGRTPNTQYF.

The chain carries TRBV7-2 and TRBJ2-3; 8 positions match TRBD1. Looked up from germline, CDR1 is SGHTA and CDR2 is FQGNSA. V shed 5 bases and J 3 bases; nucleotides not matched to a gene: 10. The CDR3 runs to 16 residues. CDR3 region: CASSPPRTGLTDTQYF. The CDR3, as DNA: TGTGCCAGCAGCCCGCCGAGGACAGGGCTAACAGATACGCAGTATTTT.